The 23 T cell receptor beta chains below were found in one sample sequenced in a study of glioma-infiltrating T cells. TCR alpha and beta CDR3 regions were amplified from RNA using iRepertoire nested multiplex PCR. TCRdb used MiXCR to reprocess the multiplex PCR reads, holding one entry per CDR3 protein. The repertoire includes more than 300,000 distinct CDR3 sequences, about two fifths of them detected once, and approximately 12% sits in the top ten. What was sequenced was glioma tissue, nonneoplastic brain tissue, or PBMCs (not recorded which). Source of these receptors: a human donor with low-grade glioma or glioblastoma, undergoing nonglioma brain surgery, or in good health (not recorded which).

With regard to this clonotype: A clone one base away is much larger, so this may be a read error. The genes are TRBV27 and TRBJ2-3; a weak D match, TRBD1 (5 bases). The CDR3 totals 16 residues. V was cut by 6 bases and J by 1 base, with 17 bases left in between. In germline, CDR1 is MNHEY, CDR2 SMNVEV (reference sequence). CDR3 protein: CASRPKRGIGTDTQYF. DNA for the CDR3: TGTGCCAGCAGACCAAAAAGGGGCATTGGCACAGATACGCAGTATTTT.

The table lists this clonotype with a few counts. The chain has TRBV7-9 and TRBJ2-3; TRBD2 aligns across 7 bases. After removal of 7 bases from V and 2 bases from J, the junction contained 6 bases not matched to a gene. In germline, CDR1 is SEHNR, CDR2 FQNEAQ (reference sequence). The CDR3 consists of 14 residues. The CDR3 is CASTPGGITDTQYF. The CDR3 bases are TGTGCCAGCACCCCGGGGGGAATCACAGATACGCAGTATTTT.

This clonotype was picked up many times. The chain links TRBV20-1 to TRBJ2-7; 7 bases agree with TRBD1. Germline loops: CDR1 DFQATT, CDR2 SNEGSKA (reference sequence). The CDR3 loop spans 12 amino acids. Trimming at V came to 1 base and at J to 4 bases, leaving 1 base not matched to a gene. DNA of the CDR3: TGCAGTGCTAGAGGCAGGGGGTACGAGCAGTACTTC. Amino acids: CSARGRGYEQYF.

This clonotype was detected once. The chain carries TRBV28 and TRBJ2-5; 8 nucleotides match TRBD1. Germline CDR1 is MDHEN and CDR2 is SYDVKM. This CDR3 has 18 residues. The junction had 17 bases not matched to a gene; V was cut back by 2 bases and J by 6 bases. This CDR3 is CASSLGVRDRTIQKTQYF. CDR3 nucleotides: TGTGCCAGCAGTTTAGGGGTTCGGGACAGGACAATTCAAAAGACCCAGTACTTC. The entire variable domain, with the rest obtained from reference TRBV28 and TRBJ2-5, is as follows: DVKVTQSSRYLVKRTGEKVFLECVQDMDHENMFWYRQDPGLGLRLIYFSYDVKMKEKGDIPEGYSVSREKKERFSLILESASTNQTSMYLCASSLGVRDRTIQKTQYFGPGTRLLVL.

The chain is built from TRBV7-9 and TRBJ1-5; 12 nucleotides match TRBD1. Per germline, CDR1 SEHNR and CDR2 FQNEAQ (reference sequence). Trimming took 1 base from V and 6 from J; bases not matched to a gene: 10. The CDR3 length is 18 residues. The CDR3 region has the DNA TGTGCCAGCAGCTTAGAGAGGGCGGGGACAGGGGGCACTCAGCCCCAGCATTTT. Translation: CASSLERAGTGGTQPQHF.

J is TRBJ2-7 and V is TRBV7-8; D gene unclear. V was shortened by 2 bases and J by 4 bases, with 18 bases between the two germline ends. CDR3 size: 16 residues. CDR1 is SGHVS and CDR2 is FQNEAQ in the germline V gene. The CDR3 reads CASSLSRTAILYEQYF. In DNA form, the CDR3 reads TGTGCCAGCAGCTTAAGTCGGACGGCCATTTTGTACGAGCAGTACTTC.

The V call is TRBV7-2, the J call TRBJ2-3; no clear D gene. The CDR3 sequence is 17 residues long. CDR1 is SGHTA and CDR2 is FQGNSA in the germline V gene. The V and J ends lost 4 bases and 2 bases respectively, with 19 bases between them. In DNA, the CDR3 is TGTGCCAGCAGCTCTCAATTCATCAGGTTCTACACAGATACGCAGTATTTT. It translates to CASSSQFIRFYTDTQYF.

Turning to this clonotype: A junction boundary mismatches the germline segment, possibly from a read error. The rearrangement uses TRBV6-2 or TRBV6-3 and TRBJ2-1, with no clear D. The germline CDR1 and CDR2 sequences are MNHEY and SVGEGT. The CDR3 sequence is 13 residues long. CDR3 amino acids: CARGWWGYNEQLF. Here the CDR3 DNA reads TGTGCCAGGGGATGGTGGGGATACAATGAGCAGCTCTTC.

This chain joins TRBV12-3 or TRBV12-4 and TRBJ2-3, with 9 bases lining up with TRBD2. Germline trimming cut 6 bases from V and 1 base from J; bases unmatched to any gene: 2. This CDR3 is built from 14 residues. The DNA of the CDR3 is TGTGCCAGCAGACGACTAGCGGGCACAGATACGCAGTATTTT. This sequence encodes CASRRLAGTDTQYF.

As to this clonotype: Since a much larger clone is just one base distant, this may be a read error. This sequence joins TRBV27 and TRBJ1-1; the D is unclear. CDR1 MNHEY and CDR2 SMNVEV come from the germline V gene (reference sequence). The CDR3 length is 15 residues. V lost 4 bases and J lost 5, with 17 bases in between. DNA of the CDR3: TGTGCCAGCAGTTCGAAGCATAACACGGGAACTGAAGCTTTCTTT. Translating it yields CASSSKHNTGTEAFF.

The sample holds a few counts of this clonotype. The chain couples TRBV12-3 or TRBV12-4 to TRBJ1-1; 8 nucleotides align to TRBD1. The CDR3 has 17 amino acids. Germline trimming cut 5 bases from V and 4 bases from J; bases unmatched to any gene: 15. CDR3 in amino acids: CASSTRTGNWLGTEAFF. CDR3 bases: TGTGCCAGCAGTACCCGGACAGGGAATTGGTTAGGCACTGAAGCTTTCTTT.

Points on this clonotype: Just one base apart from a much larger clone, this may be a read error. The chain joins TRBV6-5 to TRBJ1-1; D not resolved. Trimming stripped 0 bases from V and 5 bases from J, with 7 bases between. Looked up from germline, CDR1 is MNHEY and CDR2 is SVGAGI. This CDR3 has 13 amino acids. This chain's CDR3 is CASSYSWRTEAFF. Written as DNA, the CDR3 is TGTGCCAGCAGTTACTCGTGGAGGACTGAAGCTTTCTTT.

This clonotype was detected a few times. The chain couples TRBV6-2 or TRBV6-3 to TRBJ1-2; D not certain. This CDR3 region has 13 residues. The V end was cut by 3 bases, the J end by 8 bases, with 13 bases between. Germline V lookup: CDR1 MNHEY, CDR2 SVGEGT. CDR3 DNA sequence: TGTGCCAGCAGTTATTCCGTCCTACCGGGCTACACCTTC. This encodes CASSYSVLPGYTF.

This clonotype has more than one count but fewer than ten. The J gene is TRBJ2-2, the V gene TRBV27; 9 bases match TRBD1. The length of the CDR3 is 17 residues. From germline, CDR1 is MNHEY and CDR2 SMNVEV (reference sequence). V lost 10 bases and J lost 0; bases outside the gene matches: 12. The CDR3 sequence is CATGRDRDLTNTGELFF. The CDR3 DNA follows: TGTGCCACCGGAAGGGACAGGGATCTTACGAACACCGGGGAGCTGTTTTTT.

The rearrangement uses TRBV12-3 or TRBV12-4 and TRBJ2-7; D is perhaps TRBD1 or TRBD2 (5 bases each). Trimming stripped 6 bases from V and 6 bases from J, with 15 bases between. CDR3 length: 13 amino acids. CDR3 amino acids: CASRSTGLLEQYF. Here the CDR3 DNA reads TGTGCCAGCAGGTCGACGGGGCTCCTCGAGCAGTACTTC.

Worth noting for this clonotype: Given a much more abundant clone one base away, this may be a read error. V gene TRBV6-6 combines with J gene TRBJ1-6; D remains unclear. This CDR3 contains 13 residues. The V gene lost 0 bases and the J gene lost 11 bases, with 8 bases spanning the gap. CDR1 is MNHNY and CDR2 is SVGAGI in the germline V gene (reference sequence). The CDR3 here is CASSYSFDPPLHF. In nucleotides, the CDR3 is TGTGCCAGCAGTTACTCTTTCGATCCACCCCTCCACTTT.

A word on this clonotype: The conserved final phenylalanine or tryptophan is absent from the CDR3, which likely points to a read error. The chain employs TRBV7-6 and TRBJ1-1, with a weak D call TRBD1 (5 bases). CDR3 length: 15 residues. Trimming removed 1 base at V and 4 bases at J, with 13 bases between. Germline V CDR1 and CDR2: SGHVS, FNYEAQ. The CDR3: CASSLVQGGITEAFL. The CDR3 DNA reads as TGTGCCAGCAGCTTAGTCCAGGGTGGAATCACTGAAGCTTTCCTT.

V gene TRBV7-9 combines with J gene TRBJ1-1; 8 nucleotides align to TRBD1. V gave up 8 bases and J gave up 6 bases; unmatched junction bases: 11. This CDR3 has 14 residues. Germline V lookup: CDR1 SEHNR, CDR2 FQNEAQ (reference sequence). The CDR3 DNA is TGTGCCAGCGTCGTGGGGCAGGGGGCCGCTGAAGCTTTCTTT. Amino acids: CASVVGQGAAEAFF.

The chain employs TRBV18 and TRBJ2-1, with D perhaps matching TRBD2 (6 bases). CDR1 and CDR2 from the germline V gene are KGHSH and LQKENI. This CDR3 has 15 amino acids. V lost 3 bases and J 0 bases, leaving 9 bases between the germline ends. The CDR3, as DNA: TGTGCCAGCTCACCCTTGCGGGACTCCTACAATGAGCAGTTCTTC. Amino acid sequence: CASSPLRDSYNEQFF.

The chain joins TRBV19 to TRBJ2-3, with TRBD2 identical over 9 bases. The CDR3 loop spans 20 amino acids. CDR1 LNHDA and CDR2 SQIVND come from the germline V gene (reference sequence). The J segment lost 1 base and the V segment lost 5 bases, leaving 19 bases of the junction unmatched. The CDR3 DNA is TGTGCCAGTAGTGATAGGCCGGGACTAGCACCTCTTCGGGGCACAGATACGCAGTATTTT. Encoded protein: CASSDRPGLAPLRGTDTQYF.

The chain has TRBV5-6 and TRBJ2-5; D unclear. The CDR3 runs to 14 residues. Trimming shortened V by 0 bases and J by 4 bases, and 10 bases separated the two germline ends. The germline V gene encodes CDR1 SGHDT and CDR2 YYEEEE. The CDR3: CASSLDPERETQYF. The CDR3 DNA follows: TGTGCCAGCAGCTTGGACCCGGAGAGAGAGACCCAGTACTTC.

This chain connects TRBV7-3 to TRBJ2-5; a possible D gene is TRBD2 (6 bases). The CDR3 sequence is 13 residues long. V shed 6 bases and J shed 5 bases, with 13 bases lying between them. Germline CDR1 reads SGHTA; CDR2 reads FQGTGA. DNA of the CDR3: TGTGCCAGCAGTCAAGGGAGGTCGGAGACCCAGTACTTC. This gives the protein CASSQGRSETQYF.

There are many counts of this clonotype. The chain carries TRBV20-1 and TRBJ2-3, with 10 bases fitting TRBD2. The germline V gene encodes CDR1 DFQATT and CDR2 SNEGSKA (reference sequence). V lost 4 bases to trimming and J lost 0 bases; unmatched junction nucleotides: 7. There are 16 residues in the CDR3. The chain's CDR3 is CSAIRLAGSSTDTQYF. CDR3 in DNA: TGCAGTGCTATCAGACTAGCGGGCTCTAGCACAGATACGCAGTATTTT.